The text below deals with one T cell receptor (beta chain). Germline CDR1 SGHKS, CDR2 YYEKEE (reference sequence). The ends lost 1 base at V and 1 base at J; junction bases unmatched: 12. This CDR3 is 18 amino acids long. Assay: immunoSEQ multiplex PCR; the TCRdb copy retains only in-frame clones and omits some. The top ten clones hold roughly 15% of a sample with 140,000 to 150,000 clones, about 83% of them seen once. This sample is part of a study of blood T cell repertoires in COVID-19. Input material: peripheral blood. This chain uses TRBV5-5 with TRBJ2-7, with TRBD1 matching over 9 bases. The clonotype was recovered from a man aged 45-65 years with acute or convalescent COVID-19. This CDR3 is CASSLITGTGFGSYEQYF. As DNA, the CDR3 is TGTGCCAGCAGCTTGATCACTGGGACAGGGTTTGGGTCCTACGAGCAGTACTTC.